Described below is a single T cell receptor beta chain sequence and its context. Its antigen is not identified. These data belong to a study of cytomegalovirus exposure and HLA in healthy donors. Across the study: Earlier work reported 100 million or so unique TCR beta sequences from about 180 million T cells. Study observations and caveats: A prior analysis recorded that most TCR beta V segments were productive about 87% or about 30% of the time. There were some public TCRs occurring in many donors, but most TCR sequences were rare.

PCR amplification relied on 60 Vbeta primers (plus 13 Jbeta primers). The method was immunoSEQ multiplex PCR; TCRdb's version includes in-frame clones alone and lacks a portion of them. The sample carries around 200,000 clones, roughly 82% recorded once. The ends lost 5 bases at V and 5 bases at J; junction bases unmatched: 10. Germline V gene lookup returns CDR1 SGHAT and CDR2 FQNNGV. The CDR3 has 15 amino acids. The material sequenced was PBMCs. This receptor was taken from a girl aged 2-10 years in good health and CMV-seropositive. This chain uses TRBV11-2 with TRBJ1-1, with 8 bases that match TRBD1. The CDR3 coding sequence is TGTGCCAGCAGCATCTACAGGGGGAAAATAACTGAAGCTTTCTTT. It yields the protein CASSIYRGKITEAFF.